These T cell receptor beta chains were read from a single sample in a study of control samples from healthy donors and cancer patients. The assay was immunoSEQ multiplex PCR, and TCRdb's table has in-frame clones only and misses some. The sample holds about 410,000 clones, 80% to 95% seen once. The material sequenced was PBMCs. The receptors stem from a man in his forties with head and neck cancer. Both conserved end residues are part of each CDR3. Fields, in order: clone size, V gene, J gene, D gene, CDR3 DNA, CDR3 protein. The D gene is left open where the match is weak. The size of a clone is reported for some rows only, either as once, few or many, or as a class for expanded clones.

size: NA
V: TRBV15
J: TRBJ1-5
D: NA
DNA: TGTGCCACCAGCAGAGGACGGCCCGGACAGCCCCAGCATTTT
CDR3: CATSRGRPGQPQHF

size: NA
V: TRBV11-2
J: TRBJ2-1
D: TRBD1
DNA: TGTGCCAGCAGCGACCCCAGGGGGGAGCAGTTCTTC
CDR3: CASSDPRGEQFF

size: NA
V: TRBV10-3
J: TRBJ1-1
D: NA
DNA: TGTGCCATCAGCAGGGTTACGGGTGAAGCTTTCTTT
CDR3: CAISRVTGEAFF

size: NA
V: TRBV30
J: TRBJ2-3
D: NA
DNA: TGTGCCTGGAGTTTGGGGGTTAGCACAGATACGCAGTATTTT
CDR3: CAWSLGVSTDTQYF

size: NA
V: TRBV3-1/TRBV3-2
J: TRBJ2-1
D: NA
DNA: TGTGCCAGCAGCGTCCTAGATTTAGATGAGCAGTTCTTC
CDR3: CASSVLDLDEQFF

size: NA
V: TRBV7-9
J: TRBJ1-2
D: NA
DNA: TGTGCCAGCAGCAACACACCCCCTAACTATGGCTACACCTTC
CDR3: CASSNTPPNYGYTF

size: NA
V: TRBV13
J: TRBJ2-1
D: TRBD1
DNA: TGTGCCAGCAGCCCCGGGACAGGGTACAATGAGCAGTTCTTC
CDR3: CASSPGTGYNEQFF

size: NA
V: TRBV30
J: TRBJ1-2
D: NA
DNA: TGTGCCTGGAGTGTAAGGGGCGACTATGGCTACACCTTC
CDR3: CAWSVRGDYGYTF

size: NA
V: TRBV3-1/TRBV3-2
J: TRBJ1-1
D: NA
DNA: TGTGCCTGCGACCTGGGGGAAGGGTCTGAAGCTTTCTTT
CDR3: CACDLGEGSEAFF

size: NA
V: TRBV19
J: TRBJ1-5
D: TRBD1
DNA: TGTGCCAGCCTACTGACAGGGGATTTTGGCAATCAGCCCCAGCATTTT
CDR3: CASLLTGDFGNQPQHF

size: NA
V: TRBV28
J: TRBJ1-2
D: NA
DNA: TGTGCCAGCAGTCTCCCCCGGCAGGGGGGCTACACCTTC
CDR3: CASSLPRQGGYTF

size: NA
V: TRBV9
J: TRBJ2-2
D: TRBD1
DNA: TGTGCCAGCAGCCCCCACTCCGGGACAGGGAGCACCGGGGAGCTGTTTTTT
CDR3: CASSPHSGTGSTGELFF

size: NA
V: TRBV19
J: TRBJ2-1
D: NA
DNA: TGTGCCAGTAGTAATAGTAAAAGCTCCTACAATGAGCAGTTCTTC
CDR3: CASSNSKSSYNEQFF

size: NA
V: TRBV28
J: TRBJ2-4
D: NA
DNA: TGTGCCAGCAGTTTAGGAGGGTTTTTAAACATTCAGTACTTC
CDR3: CASSLGGFLNIQYF

size: NA
V: TRBV7-9
J: TRBJ1-6
D: NA
DNA: TGTGCCAGCAGCTCAGGGGTACGGGAGTTAAATTCACCCCTCCACTTT
CDR3: CASSSGVRELNSPLHF

size: NA
V: TRBV9
J: TRBJ1-3
D: NA
DNA: TGTGCCAGCAGCGACTCTGGAAACACTATATATTTT
CDR3: CASSDSGNTIYF

size: NA
V: TRBV5-1
J: TRBJ1-1
D: TRBD1
DNA: TGCGCCAGCAGCTTCAACTACCCGGACAGGGGGCTGGAAGCTTTCTTT
CDR3: CASSFNYPDRGLEAFF

size: NA
V: TRBV28
J: TRBJ2-3
D: NA
DNA: TGTGCCAGCAGCCCCCCGGGGGGCACAGATACGCAGTATTTT
CDR3: CASSPPGGTDTQYF

size: NA
V: TRBV5-5
J: TRBJ2-7
D: NA
DNA: TGTGCCAGCAGCAGTCCACAGATTTCCTACGAGCAGTACTTC
CDR3: CASSSPQISYEQYF

size: NA
V: TRBV5-5
J: TRBJ2-5
D: TRBD1
DNA: TGTGCCAGCAGCTTGGCACAGGGGGGTGTAGAGACCCAGTACTTC
CDR3: CASSLAQGGVETQYF

size: NA
V: TRBV27
J: TRBJ2-4
D: NA
DNA: TGTGCCAGCAGTTTTCGCCAGGGGTACATTCAGTACTTC
CDR3: CASSFRQGYIQYF

size: NA
V: TRBV9
J: TRBJ1-3
D: NA
DNA: TGTGCCAGCAATCCCGGGTGGGGATACGGGAACACCATATATTTT
CDR3: CASNPGWGYGNTIYF

size: NA
V: TRBV5-1
J: TRBJ2-3
D: NA
DNA: TGCGCCAGCAGCTTTGACTTTTCAGATACGCAGTATTTT
CDR3: CASSFDFSDTQYF

size: NA
V: TRBV4-1
J: TRBJ2-3
D: TRBD2
DNA: TGCGCCAGCAGCCACCCCCCTAGCGGGGCAGATACGCAGTATTTT
CDR3: CASSHPPSGADTQYF

size: NA
V: TRBV2
J: TRBJ1-1
D: TRBD1
DNA: TGTGCCAGCAGGCCGGGACAGGGGGCTTTGAACACTGAAGCTTTCTTT
CDR3: CASRPGQGALNTEAFF

size: NA
V: TRBV24-1
J: TRBJ2-3
D: NA
DNA: TGTGCCACCAGTGATTTAATCCGGTCAGATACGCAGTATTTT
CDR3: CATSDLIRSDTQYF

size: NA
V: TRBV7-8
J: TRBJ2-5
D: NA
DNA: TGTGCCAGCAGCTTAGCCCTTGGGACCCAGTACTTC
CDR3: CASSLALGTQYF

size: NA
V: TRBV27
J: TRBJ2-3
D: TRBD2
DNA: TGTGCCAGCAGTTACGGGGGGTTCACAGATACGCAGTATTTT
CDR3: CASSYGGFTDTQYF

size: NA
V: TRBV30
J: TRBJ1-2
D: NA
DNA: TGTGCCTGGAGTGACCCCTTACGCAGGGCCGAAGTAAGCGACTACACCTTC
CDR3: CAWSDPLRRAEVSDYTF

size: NA
V: TRBV7-2
J: TRBJ2-7
D: TRBD2
DNA: TGTGCCAGCAGCCCGCGACTAGCGTTCTACGAGCAGTACTTC
CDR3: CASSPRLAFYEQYF

size: NA
V: TRBV19
J: TRBJ1-3
D: NA
DNA: TGTGCCAGTAGTATCGGTGCAGCAGGGTCCGGAAACACCATATATTTT
CDR3: CASSIGAAGSGNTIYF

size: NA
V: TRBV4-1
J: TRBJ1-6
D: NA
DNA: TGCGCCAGCAGCCAACATGGGGGTTCACCCCTCCACTTT
CDR3: CASSQHGGSPLHF

size: NA
V: TRBV7-3
J: TRBJ2-1
D: TRBD2
DNA: TGTGCCAGCGACCCTGGCGGGGGGCCCGATGAGCAGTTCTTC
CDR3: CASDPGGGPDEQFF

size: NA
V: TRBV12-3/TRBV12-4
J: TRBJ2-7
D: NA
DNA: TGTGCCAGCAGTCGCTATTTCTACGAGCAGTACTTC
CDR3: CASSRYFYEQYF

size: few
V: TRBV4-3
J: TRBJ1-1
D: NA
DNA: TGCGCCAGCAGGCTTGGGACGTCGACTGAAGCTTTCTTT
CDR3: CASRLGTSTEAFF

size: NA
V: TRBV6-4
J: TRBJ2-3
D: TRBD2
DNA: TGTGCCAGCAGTGCCGGGACTAGCGCAGATACGCAGTATTTT
CDR3: CASSAGTSADTQYF

size: NA
V: TRBV28
J: TRBJ1-3
D: NA
DNA: TGTGCCAGCATCGTCGGGGGGGCCCAGGCCGGAAACACCATATATTTT
CDR3: CASIVGGAQAGNTIYF

size: NA
V: TRBV3-1/TRBV3-2
J: TRBJ1-1
D: NA
DNA: TGTGCCAGCAGCCAAGATGACTGGAACACTGAAGCTTTCTTT
CDR3: CASSQDDWNTEAFF

size: NA
V: TRBV2
J: TRBJ2-7
D: NA
DNA: TGTGCCAGCAGTGTAGCTGGGGGTGTGAACGAGCAGTACTTC
CDR3: CASSVAGGVNEQYF

size: NA
V: TRBV5-1
J: TRBJ1-6
D: NA
DNA: TGCGCCAGCAGCTCTACCGCCGACTCCTATAATTCACCCCTCCACTTT
CDR3: CASSSTADSYNSPLHF

size: NA
V: TRBV7-3
J: TRBJ2-3
D: NA
DNA: TGTGCCAGCAGCAGGGGAGGACTAAATGTGATCACAGATACGCAGTATTTT
CDR3: CASSRGGLNVITDTQYF

size: NA
V: TRBV6-5
J: TRBJ2-5
D: TRBD2
DNA: TGTGCCAGCTATAGGACTAGCTCTGAGACCCAGTACTTC
CDR3: CASYRTSSETQYF

size: NA
V: TRBV10-1
J: TRBJ1-1
D: TRBD1
DNA: TGCGCCAGCAGTGAGAACCCCGGGACAGGAAGATTTGGCACTGAAGCTTTCTTT
CDR3: CASSENPGTGRFGTEAFF

size: NA
V: TRBV12-3/TRBV12-4
J: TRBJ2-7
D: TRBD1
DNA: TGTGCCAGCAGCGGACAGGTAAGATACGAGCAGTACTTC
CDR3: CASSGQVRYEQYF

size: NA
V: TRBV6-5
J: TRBJ2-6
D: TRBD2
DNA: TGTGCCAGCAGTTACGGGGAGGGCTCTGGGGCCAACGTCCTGACTTTC
CDR3: CASSYGEGSGANVLTF

size: NA
V: TRBV18
J: TRBJ1-5
D: NA
DNA: TGTGCCAGCTCACCCGACGGACAGAACCTATTGGAGCCCCAGCATTTT
CDR3: CASSPDGQNLLEPQHF

size: NA
V: TRBV7-6
J: TRBJ2-3
D: NA
DNA: TGTGCCAGCAGCTTAGTCAGCAGAAACACAGATACGCAGTATTTT
CDR3: CASSLVSRNTDTQYF

size: NA
V: TRBV29-1
J: TRBJ1-3
D: NA
DNA: TGCAGCGTTGTCGAGGGAATCTCAGGAAACACCATATATTTT
CDR3: CSVVEGISGNTIYF

size: NA
V: TRBV19
J: TRBJ1-1
D: NA
DNA: TGTGCCAGTACGGCAGGGCAGGAGTTGAGGTACACTGAAGCTTTCTTT
CDR3: CASTAGQELRYTEAFF

size: NA
V: TRBV9
J: TRBJ2-2
D: TRBD2
DNA: TGTGCCAGCAGCGCCGCTAGCGGGGGATGGGACACCGGGGAGCTGTTTTTT
CDR3: CASSAASGGWDTGELFF

size: NA
V: TRBV3-1/TRBV3-2
J: TRBJ1-5
D: NA
DNA: TGTGCCAGTTCTACAGGGATTAGCAATCAGCCCCAGCATTTT
CDR3: CASSTGISNQPQHF

size: NA
V: TRBV6-2/TRBV6-3
J: TRBJ2-2
D: NA
DNA: TGTGCCAGCAGTTACTCCCCTGAGGGATCTCTAGGCACCGGGGAGCTGTTTTTT
CDR3: CASSYSPEGSLGTGELFF

size: NA
V: TRBV7-3
J: TRBJ1-6
D: NA
DNA: TGTGCCAGCAGCTTGTACAGCCTACAGAATAATTCACCCCTCCACTTT
CDR3: CASSLYSLQNNSPLHF

size: NA
V: TRBV5-1
J: TRBJ1-1
D: NA
DNA: TGCGCCAGCAGCCACCCCACCGGGACTTCGAACACTGAAGCTTTCTTT
CDR3: CASSHPTGTSNTEAFF

size: NA
V: TRBV9
J: TRBJ2-1
D: NA
DNA: TGTGCCAGCAGGTCGTTGGAAAGGGGCCACAATGAGCAGTTCTTC
CDR3: CASRSLERGHNEQFF

size: NA
V: TRBV9
J: TRBJ1-1
D: TRBD1
DNA: TGTGCCAGCAGCATGGGACAGGGGAACACTGAAGCTTTCTTT
CDR3: CASSMGQGNTEAFF

size: NA
V: TRBV4-3
J: TRBJ2-7
D: NA
DNA: TGCGCCAGCAGCCAAGACGCAGGCGCCCTCTACGAGCAGTACTTC
CDR3: CASSQDAGALYEQYF